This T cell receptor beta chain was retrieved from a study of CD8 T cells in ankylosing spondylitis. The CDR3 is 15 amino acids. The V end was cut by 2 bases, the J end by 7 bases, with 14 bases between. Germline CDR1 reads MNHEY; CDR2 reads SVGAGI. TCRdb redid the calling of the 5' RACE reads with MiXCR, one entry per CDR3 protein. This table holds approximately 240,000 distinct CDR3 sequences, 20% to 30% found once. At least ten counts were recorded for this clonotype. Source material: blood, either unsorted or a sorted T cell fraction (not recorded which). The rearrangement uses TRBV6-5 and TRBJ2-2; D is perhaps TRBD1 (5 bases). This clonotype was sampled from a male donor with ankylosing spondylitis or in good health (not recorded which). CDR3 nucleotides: TGTGCCAGCAGTTACGTTTGGCAGGGTCGCGGGGAGCTGTTTTTT. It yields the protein CASSYVWQGRGELFF.